This record concerns one T cell receptor beta chain sequence. This entry belongs to a study of technical replicates of blood from a few donors. The CDR3 is made up of 14 amino acids. Germline assignment: CDR1 SGDLS and CDR2 YYNGEE. V lost 4 bases to trimming and J lost 6 bases; unmatched junction nucleotides: 5. Profiling relied on immunoSEQ multiplex PCR, and the TCRdb table lists in-frame clones only, not all of them. Among about 56,000 clones listed, about 95% were seen once. Sequencing was performed on PBMCs. The chain uses TRBV9 and TRBJ2-7; 12 positions match TRBD2. The clonotype originates from a human donor in good health. Some clones in this sample may be carry-over from other donors' samples. CDR3 residues: CASSKLAGGLEQYF. The CDR3 nucleotides read TGTGCCAGCAGCAAACTAGCGGGGGGACTCGAGCAGTACTTC.